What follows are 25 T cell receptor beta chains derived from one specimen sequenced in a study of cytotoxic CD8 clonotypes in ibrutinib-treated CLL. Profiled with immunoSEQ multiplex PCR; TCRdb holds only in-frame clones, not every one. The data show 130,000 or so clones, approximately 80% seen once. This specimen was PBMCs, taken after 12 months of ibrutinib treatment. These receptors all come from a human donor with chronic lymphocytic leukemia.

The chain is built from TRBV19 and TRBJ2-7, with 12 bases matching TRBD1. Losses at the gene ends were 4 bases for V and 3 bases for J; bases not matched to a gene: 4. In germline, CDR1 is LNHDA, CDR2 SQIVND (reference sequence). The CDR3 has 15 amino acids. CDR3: CASSTGTGGVYEQYF. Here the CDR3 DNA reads TGTGCCAGTAGTACCGGGACAGGGGGCGTCTACGAGCAGTACTTC.

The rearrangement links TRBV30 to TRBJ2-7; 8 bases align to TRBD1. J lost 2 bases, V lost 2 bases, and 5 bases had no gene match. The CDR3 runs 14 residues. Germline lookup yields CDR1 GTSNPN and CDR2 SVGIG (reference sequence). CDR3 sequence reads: CAWSQGTGAYEQYF. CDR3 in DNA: TGTGCCTGGAGTCAGGGGACAGGCGCCTACGAGCAGTACTTC.

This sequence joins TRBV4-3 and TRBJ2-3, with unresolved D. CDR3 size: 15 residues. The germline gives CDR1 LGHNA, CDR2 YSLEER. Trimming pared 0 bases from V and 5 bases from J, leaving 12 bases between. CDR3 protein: CASSQDIGKGDTQYF. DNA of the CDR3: TGCGCCAGCAGCCAAGATATAGGGAAGGGAGATACGCAGTATTTT.

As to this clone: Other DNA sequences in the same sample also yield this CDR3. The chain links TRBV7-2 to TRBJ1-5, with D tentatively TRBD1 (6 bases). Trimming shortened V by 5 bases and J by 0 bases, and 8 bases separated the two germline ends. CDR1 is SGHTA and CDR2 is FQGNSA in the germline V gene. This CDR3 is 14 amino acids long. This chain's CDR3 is CASSLDSSNQPQHF. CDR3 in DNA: TGTGCCAGCAGCCTGGACAGTAGCAATCAGCCCCAGCATTTT. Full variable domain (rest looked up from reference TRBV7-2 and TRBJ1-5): GAGVSQSPSNKVTEKGKDVELRCDPISGHTALYWYRQSLGQGLEFLIYFQGNSAPDKSGLPSDRFSAERTGGSVSTLTIQRTQQEDSAVYLCASSLDSSNQPQHFGDGTRLSIL.

The CDR3 DNA reads TGTGCCAGCAGCGACAGGGCTTCCTCCTACGAGCAGTACTTC. This encodes CASSDRASSYEQYF. The chain has TRBV11-2 and TRBJ2-7, with 7 bases identical to TRBD1. This CDR3 spans 14 amino acids. CDR1 SGHAT and CDR2 FQNNGV come from the germline V gene. The V gene end was trimmed by 5 bases and the J gene end by 0 bases; junction bases not matched to a gene: 4.

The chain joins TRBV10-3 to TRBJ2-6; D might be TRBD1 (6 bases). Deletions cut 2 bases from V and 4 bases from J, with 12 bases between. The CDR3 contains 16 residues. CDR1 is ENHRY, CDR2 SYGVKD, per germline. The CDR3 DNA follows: TGTGCCATCAGTGAGCCTCAGGGGAGCGGGGCCAACGTCCTGACTTTC. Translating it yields CAISEPQGSGANVLTF.

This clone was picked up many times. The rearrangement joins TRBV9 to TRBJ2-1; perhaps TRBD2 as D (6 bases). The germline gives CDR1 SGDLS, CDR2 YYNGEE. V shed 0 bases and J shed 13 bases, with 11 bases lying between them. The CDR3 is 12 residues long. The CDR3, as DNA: TGTGCCAGCAGCGTAGATGGGGGGAGTCAGTTCTTC. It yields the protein CASSVDGGSQFF.

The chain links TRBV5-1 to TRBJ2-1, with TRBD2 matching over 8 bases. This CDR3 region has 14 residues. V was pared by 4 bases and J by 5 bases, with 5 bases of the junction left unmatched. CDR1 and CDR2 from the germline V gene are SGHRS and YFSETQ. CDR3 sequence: CASSRGGRDNEQFF. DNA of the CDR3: TGCGCCAGCAGCCGGGGGGGCCGCGACAATGAGCAGTTCTTC.

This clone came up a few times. CDR3 DNA: TGCGCCAGCAGCTTGGACGCAGGTACCAATCAGCCCCAGCATTTT. It specifies CASSLDAGTNQPQHF. J is TRBJ1-5 and V is TRBV5-1, with unresolved D. V gave up 0 bases and J gave up 3 bases, with 10 bases separating them. Germline CDR1 is SGHRS and CDR2 is YFSETQ. This CDR3 comprises 15 residues.

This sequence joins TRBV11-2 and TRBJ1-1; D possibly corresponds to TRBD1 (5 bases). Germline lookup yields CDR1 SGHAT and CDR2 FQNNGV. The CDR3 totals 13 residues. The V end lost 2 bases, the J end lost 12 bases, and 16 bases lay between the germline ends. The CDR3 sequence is CASSLFGGEDSFF. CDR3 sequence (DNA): TGTGCCAGCAGCTTATTTGGGGGGGAAGATTCTTTCTTT.

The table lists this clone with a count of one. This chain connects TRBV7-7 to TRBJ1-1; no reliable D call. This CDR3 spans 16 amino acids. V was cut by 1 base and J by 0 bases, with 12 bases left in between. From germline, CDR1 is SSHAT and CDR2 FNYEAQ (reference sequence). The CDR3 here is CASSLGWQPVNTEAFF. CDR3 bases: TGTGCCAGCAGCTTAGGGTGGCAGCCCGTGAACACTGAAGCTTTCTTT. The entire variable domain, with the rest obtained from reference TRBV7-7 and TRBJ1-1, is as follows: GAGVSQSPRYKVTKRGQDVTLRCDPISSHATLYWYQQALGQGPEFLTYFNYEAQPDKSGLPSDRFSAERPEGSISTLTIQRTEQRDSAMYRCASSLGWQPVNTEAFFGQGTRLTVV.

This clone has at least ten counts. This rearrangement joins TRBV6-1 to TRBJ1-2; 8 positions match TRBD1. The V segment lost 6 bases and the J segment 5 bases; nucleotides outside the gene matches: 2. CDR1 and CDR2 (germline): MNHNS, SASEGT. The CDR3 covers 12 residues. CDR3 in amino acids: CASRRTGYGYTF. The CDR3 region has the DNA TGTGCCAGCAGGAGGACAGGGTATGGCTACACCTTC.

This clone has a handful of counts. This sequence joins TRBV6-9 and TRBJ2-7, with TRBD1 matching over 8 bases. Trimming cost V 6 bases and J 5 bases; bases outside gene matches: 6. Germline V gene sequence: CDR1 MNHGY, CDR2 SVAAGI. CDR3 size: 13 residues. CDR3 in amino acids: CASSWDRTNEQYF. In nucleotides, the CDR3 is TGTGCCAGCAGCTGGGACAGGACCAACGAGCAGTACTTC.

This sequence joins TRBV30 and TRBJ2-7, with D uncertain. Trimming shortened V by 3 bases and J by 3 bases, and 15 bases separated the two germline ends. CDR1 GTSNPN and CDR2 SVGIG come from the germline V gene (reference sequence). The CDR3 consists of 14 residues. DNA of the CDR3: TGTGCCTGGAGCTCGGCGCGAAACCTCTACGAGCAGTACTTC. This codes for CAWSSARNLYEQYF. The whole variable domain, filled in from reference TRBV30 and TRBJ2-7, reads SQTIHQWPATLVQPVGSPLSLECTVEGTSNPNLYWYRQAAGRGLQLLFYSVGIGQISSEVPQNLSASRPQDRQFILSSKKLLLSDSGFYLCAWSSARNLYEQYFGPGTRLTVT.

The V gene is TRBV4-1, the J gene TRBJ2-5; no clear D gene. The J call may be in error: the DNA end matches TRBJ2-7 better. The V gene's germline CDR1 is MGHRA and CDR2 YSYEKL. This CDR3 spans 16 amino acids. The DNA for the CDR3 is TGCGCCAGCAGCCTCGGGTCCGACCGCGTATCCTACGAGCAGTACTTC. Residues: CASSLGSDRVSYEQYF.

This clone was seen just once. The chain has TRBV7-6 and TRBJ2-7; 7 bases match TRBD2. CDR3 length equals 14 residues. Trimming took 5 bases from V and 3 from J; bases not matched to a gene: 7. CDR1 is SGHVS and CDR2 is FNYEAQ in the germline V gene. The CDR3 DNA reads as TGTGCCAGCAGCGGGACCGGGACTAACTACGAGCAGTACTTC. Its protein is CASSGTGTNYEQYF.

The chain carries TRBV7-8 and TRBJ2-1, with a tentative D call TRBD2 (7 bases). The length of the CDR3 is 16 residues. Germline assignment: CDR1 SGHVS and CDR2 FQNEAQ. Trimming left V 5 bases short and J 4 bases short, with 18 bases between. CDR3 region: CASSGSAGASYNEQFF. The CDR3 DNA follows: TGTGCCAGCAGCGGATCGGCGGGGGCGTCGTACAATGAGCAGTTCTTC.

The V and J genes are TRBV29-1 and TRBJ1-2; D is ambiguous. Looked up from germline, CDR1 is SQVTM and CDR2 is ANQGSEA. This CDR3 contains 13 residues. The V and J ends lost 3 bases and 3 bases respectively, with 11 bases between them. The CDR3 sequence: CSVERWEDYGYTF. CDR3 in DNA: TGCAGCGTTGAGAGATGGGAGGACTATGGCTACACCTTC.

The CDR3 DNA is TGCAGCGTCTCCGTGCCGGGACACCCAGGGGGCTATGGCTACACCTTC. It codes for CSVSVPGHPGGYGYTF. This chain uses TRBV29-1 with TRBJ1-2; the match to TRBD1 covers 7 bases. This CDR3 is 16 amino acids long. The J segment lost 4 bases and the V segment lost 6 bases, leaving 17 bases of the junction unmatched. The germline gives CDR1 SQVTM, CDR2 ANQGSEA.

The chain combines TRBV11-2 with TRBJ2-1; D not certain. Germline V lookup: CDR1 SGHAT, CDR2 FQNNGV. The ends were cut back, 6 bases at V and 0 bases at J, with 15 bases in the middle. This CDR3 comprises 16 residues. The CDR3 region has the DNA TGTGCCAGCAGTCGCCCTGGTCTGAGCTCCTACAATGAGCAGTTCTTC. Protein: CASSRPGLSSYNEQFF.

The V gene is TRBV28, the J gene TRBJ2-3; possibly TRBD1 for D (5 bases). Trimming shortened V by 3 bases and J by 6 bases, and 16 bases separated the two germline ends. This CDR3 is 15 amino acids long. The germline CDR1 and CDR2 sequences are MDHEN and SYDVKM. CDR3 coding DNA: TGTGCCAGCAGTTTGGGGCGGTGGACCTTGGATACGCAGTATTTT. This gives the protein CASSLGRWTLDTQYF.

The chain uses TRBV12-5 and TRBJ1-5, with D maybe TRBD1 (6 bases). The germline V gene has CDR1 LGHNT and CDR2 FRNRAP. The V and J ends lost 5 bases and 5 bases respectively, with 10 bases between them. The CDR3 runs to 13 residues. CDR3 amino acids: CASGPRGDQPQHF. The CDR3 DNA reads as TGTGCTAGTGGTCCTAGGGGGGATCAGCCCCAGCATTTT.

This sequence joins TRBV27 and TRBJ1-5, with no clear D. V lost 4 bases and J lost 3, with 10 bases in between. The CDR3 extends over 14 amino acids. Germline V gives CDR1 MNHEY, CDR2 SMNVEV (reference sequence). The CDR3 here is CASSSPGYNQPQHF. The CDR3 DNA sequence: TGTGCCAGCAGTTCACCAGGTTACAATCAGCCCCAGCATTTT.

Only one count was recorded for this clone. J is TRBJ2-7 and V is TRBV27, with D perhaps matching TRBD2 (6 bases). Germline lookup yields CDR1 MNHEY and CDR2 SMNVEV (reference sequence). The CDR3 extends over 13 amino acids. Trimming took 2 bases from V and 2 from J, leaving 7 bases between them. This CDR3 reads CASSLTGAYEQYF. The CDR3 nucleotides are TGTGCCAGCAGTTTAACGGGAGCCTACGAGCAGTACTTC.

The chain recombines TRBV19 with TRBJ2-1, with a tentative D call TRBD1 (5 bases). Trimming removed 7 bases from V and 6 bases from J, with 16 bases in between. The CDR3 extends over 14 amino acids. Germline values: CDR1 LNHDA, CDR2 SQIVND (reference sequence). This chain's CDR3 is CASIVRDRGNEQFF. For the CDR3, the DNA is TGTGCCAGTATAGTTCGAGATAGGGGCAATGAGCAGTTCTTC.